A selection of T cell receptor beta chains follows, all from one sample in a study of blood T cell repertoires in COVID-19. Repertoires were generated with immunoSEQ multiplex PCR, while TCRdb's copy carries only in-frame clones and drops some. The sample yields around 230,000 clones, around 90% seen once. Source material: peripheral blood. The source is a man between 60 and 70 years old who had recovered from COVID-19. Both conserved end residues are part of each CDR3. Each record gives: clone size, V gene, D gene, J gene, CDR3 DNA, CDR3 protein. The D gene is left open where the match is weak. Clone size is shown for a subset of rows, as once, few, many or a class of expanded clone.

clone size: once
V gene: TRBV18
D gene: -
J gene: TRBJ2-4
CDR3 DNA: TGTGCCAGCTCACGGTTAGACACAAAAAACATTCAGTACTTC
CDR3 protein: CASSRLDTKNIQYF

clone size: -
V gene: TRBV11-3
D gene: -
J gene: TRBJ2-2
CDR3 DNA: TGTGCCAGCAGCTACGGGACACCCACCGGGGAGCTGTTTTTT
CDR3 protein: CASSYGTPTGELFF

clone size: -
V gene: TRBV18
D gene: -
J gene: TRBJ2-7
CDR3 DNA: TGTGCCAGCTCGCTTTTAGGGGCAGGCTTTTACGAGCAGTACTTC
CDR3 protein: CASSLLGAGFYEQYF

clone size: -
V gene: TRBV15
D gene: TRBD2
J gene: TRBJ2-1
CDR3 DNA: TGTGCCACCAGCAGAGATTCCGGGGGGACCTACAATGAGCAGTTCTTC
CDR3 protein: CATSRDSGGTYNEQFF

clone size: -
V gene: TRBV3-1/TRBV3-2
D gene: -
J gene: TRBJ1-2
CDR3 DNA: TGTGCCAGCAGCTCTAAGGGGATTAACTATGGCTACACCTTC
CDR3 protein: CASSSKGINYGYTF

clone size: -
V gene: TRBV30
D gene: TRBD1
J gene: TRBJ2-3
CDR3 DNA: TGTGCCTGGACTGTGGGACAGGGAATCACAGATACGCAGTATTTT
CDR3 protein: CAWTVGQGITDTQYF

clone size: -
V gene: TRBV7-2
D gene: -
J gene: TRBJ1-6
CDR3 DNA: TGTGCCAGCAGCTTAGCGGGGGGGCGCTTCTCACCCCTCCACTTT
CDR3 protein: CASSLAGGRFSPLHF

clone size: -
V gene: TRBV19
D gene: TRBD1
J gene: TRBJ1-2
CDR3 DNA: TGTGCCAGTAGCCCTGAATTGACAGGGGGCGTTGGCTACACCTTC
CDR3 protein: CASSPELTGGVGYTF

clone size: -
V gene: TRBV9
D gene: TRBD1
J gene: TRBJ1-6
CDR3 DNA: TGTGCCAGCAGCCCGAGACAGGGTTTTGATTCACCCCTCCACTTT
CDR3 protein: CASSPRQGFDSPLHF

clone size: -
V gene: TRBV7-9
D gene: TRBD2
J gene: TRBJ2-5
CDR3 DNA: TGTGCCAGCAGTCCTGGACTAGCGGGGGAGACGATGAGATCCCAGTACTTC
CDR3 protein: CASSPGLAGETMRSQYF

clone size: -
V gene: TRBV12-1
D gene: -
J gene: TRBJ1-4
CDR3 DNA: TGTGCCAGCAGCTTTAGACCCGGGGATGAAAAACTGTTTTTT
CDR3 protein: CASSFRPGDEKLFF

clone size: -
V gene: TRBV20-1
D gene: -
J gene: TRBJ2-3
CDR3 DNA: TGCAGTGCTAGTCCCCCCGCGGCCACAGATACGCAGTATTTT
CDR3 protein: CSASPPAATDTQYF

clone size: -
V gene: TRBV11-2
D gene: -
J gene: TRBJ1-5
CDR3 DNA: TGTGCCAGCAGCCCTGATCAGGGGCAGCCCCAGCATTTT
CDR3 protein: CASSPDQGQPQHF

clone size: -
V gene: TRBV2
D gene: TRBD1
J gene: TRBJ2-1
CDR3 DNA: TGTGCCAGCAGTCAGACAGGGTATAGAGGAGCCTACAATGAGCAGTTCTTC
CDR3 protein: CASSQTGYRGAYNEQFF

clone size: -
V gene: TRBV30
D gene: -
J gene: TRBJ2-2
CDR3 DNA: TGTGCCTGGATCGGAGGAGGGGACGTTACCGGGGAGCTGTTTTTT
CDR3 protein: CAWIGGGDVTGELFF

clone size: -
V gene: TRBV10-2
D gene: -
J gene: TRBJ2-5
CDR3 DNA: TGCGCCAGCACCCTGGGGAGCGTCTACCAAGAGACCCAGTACTTC
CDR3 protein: CASTLGSVYQETQYF

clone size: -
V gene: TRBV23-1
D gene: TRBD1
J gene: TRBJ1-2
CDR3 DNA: TGCGCCAGCAGTCAATTGCGGGACAGGGATAACTATGGCTACACCTTC
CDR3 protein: CASSQLRDRDNYGYTF

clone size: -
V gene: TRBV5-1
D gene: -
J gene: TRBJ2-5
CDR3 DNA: TGCGCCAGCAGCAAAAACGGGGGATCACAAGAGACCCAGTACTTC
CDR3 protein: CASSKNGGSQETQYF

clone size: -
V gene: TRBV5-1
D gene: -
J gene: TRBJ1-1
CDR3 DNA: TGCGCCAGCAGGGTTTACCAGGAGAACACTGAAGCTTTCTTT
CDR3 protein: CASRVYQENTEAFF

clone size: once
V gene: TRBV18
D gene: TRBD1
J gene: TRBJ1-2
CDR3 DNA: TGTGCCAGCTCACCGGGACAGGGGGCTTACTATGGCTACACCTTC
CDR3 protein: CASSPGQGAYYGYTF

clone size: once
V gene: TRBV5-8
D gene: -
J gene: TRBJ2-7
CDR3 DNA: TGTGCCAGCAGCTATGGGCGGGGAAGGGTCGAGCAGTACTTC
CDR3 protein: CASSYGRGRVEQYF

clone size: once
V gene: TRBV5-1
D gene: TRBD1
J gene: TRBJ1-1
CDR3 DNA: TGCGCCAGCAGCTCGACAGGGGGGAAGGGGAACACTGAAGCTTTCTTT
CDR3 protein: CASSSTGGKGNTEAFF

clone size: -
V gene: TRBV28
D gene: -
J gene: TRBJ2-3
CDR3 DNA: TGTGCCAGCAGTTTTGGGCCTAGCCTTACCGCCACAGATACGCAGTATTTT
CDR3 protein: CASSFGPSLTATDTQYF

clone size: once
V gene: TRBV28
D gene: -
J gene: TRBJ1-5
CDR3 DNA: TGTGCCAGCATTATTGGGGGGGTAGGGCAGCCCCAGCATTTT
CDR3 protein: CASIIGGVGQPQHF

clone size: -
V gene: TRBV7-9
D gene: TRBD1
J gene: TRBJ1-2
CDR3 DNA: TGTGCCAGCAGCTCGCAGAACAACAGGGGGCGTTACTATGGCTACACCTTC
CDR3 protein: CASSSQNNRGRYYGYTF

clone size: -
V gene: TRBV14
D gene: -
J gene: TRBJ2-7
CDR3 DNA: TGTGCCAGCAGCCATGGGACTGGCGGCTACGAGCAGTACTTC
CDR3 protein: CASSHGTGGYEQYF

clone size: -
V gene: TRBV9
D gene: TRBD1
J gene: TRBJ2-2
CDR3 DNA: TGTGCCAGCAGCGCCCGACAGGGATGGAACGGGGAGCTGTTTTTT
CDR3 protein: CASSARQGWNGELFF

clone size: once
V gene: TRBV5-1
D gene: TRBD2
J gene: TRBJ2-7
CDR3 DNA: TGCGCCAGCAGCTCGACCGGGACTAGCGGGGGTTGGGAGCAGTACTTC
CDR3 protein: CASSSTGTSGGWEQYF

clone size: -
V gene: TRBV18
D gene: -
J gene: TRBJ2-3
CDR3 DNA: TGTGCCAGCTCACCTTTCCAGGGTATGGTAGGCACAGATACGCAGTATTTT
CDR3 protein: CASSPFQGMVGTDTQYF

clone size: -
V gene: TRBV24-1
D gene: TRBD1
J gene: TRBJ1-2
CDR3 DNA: TGTGCCACCAGTGATCCGGGGACAGGGTCGTCTTATGGCTACACCTTC
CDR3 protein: CATSDPGTGSSYGYTF